Presented here are 21 T cell receptor beta chains from one specimen sequenced in a study of blood T cells in healthy people across ages. A J-beta primer mix and a sample-barcoded 5' primer were used in a second PCR of roughly 6 to 11 cycles. TCRdb used MiXCR to reprocess the 5' RACE reads, holding one entry per CDR3 protein. The sample consists of around 800,000 distinct CDR3 sequences, under 80% of them appearing once. The sample consisted of blood. These receptors were taken from a man younger than 40 in good health.

About this clonotype itself: This may be a read error, as it is one base from a much larger clone. This rearrangement joins TRBV6-2 or TRBV6-3 to TRBJ2-2, with D unclear. The CDR3 has 11 residues. From germline, CDR1 is MNHEY and CDR2 SVGEGT. Trimming removed 8 bases at V and 4 bases at J, with 5 bases between. The CDR3 nucleotides read TGTGCCAGCCGTCCCACCGGGGAGCTGTTTTTT. Its protein product is CASRPTGELFF.

The chain links TRBV9 to TRBJ2-7; weak D call: TRBD2 (5 bases). TRBJ2-5 matches the DNA end more closely, so the J call is doubtful. Germline CDR1 reads SGDLS; CDR2 reads YYNGEE. This CDR3 has 12 amino acids. This CDR3 reads CASSVAGGTQYF. DNA for the CDR3: TGTGCCAGCAGCGTAGCTGGAGGGACCCAGTACTTC.

This clonotype was detected only once. This chain links TRBV12-3 or TRBV12-4 with TRBJ1-4; unclear D gene. The CDR3 sequence is 14 residues long. V lost 2 bases and J lost 8, with 12 bases in between. CDR3 loop: CASSLRGFEEKLFF. In DNA form, the CDR3 reads TGTGCCAGCAGTTTACGGGGATTTGAAGAAAAACTGTTTTTT.

The J gene is TRBJ2-1, the V gene TRBV12-3 or TRBV12-4; a possible D gene is TRBD1 (6 bases). The DNA end is more similar to TRBJ2-7, so the J call may be wrong. There are 14 residues in the CDR3. The CDR3 here is CASSFARGYNEQYF. The CDR3 DNA is TGTGCCAGCAGTTTTGCCAGGGGCTACAATGAGCAGTACTTC.

This rearrangement joins TRBV7-9 to TRBJ2-5; D is possibly TRBD1 or TRBD2 (5 bases each). Germline CDR1 and CDR2: SEHNR and FQNEAQ (reference sequence). The CDR3 spans 14 residues. Trimming took off 5 bases at V and 11 bases at J, with 21 bases between the two ends. CDR3 sequence reads: CASSLGGIDSEQYF. In nucleotides, the CDR3 is TGTGCCAGCAGCCTCGGAGGAATTGACAGTGAGCAGTACTTC.

This clonotype was observed many times. The chain combines TRBV28 with TRBJ2-7; 7 bases agree with TRBD2. The CDR3 is 14 residues long. V was clipped by 2 bases and J by 2 bases; unmatched bases: 3. Germline CDR1 is MDHEN and CDR2 is SYDVKM. CDR3 residues: CASSLGRGAYEQYF. DNA of the CDR3: TGTGCCAGCAGTTTAGGGAGGGGAGCCTACGAGCAGTACTTC.

The chain carries TRBV30 and TRBJ2-3, with a tentative D call TRBD1 (6 bases). V was trimmed by 2 bases and J by 2 bases, leaving 11 bases between them. The CDR3 length is 14 residues. In germline, CDR1 is GTSNPN, CDR2 SVGIG (reference sequence). CDR3 loop: CAWSLGQTTDTQYF. CDR3 nucleotides: TGTGCCTGGAGTCTAGGACAGACCACAGATACGCAGTATTTT.

The chain is built from TRBV15 and TRBJ2-4, with 7 bases lining up with TRBD1. Germline V gives CDR1 LNHNV, CDR2 YYDKDF (reference sequence). With 1 base clipped from V and 6 bases from J, the junction kept 9 bases outside the gene matches. This CDR3 has 16 amino acids. The CDR3 region is CATSRAPEAGGNIQYF. Here the CDR3 DNA reads TGTGCCACCAGCAGAGCACCCGAGGCAGGGGGAAACATTCAGTACTTC.

V gene TRBV20-1 combines with J gene TRBJ2-4; possibly TRBD2 for D (6 bases). The J call may be in error: the DNA end matches TRBJ2-5 better. In germline, CDR1 is DFQATT, CDR2 SNEGSKA (reference sequence). The CDR3 runs to 13 residues. The CDR3 DNA reads TGCAGTGCTCCCCGGGACTTCCAAGAGACCCAGTACTTC. As protein: CSAPRDFQETQYF.

The chain joins TRBV6-2 or TRBV6-3 to TRBJ1-6; D is ambiguous. Trimming removed 0 bases at V and 10 bases at J, with 16 bases between. CDR1 MNHEY and CDR2 SVGEGT come from the germline V gene. The CDR3 is made up of 16 amino acids. The CDR3: CASSYSTDWGWSPLHF. The CDR3 DNA reads as TGTGCCAGCAGTTACTCGACGGATTGGGGTTGGTCACCCCTCCACTTT.

The V call is TRBV7-2, the J call TRBJ2-3; 8 positions agree with TRBD2. Germline V gene sequence: CDR1 SGHTA, CDR2 FQGNSA. This CDR3 region has 15 residues. V trimming: 5 bases; J trimming: 7 bases; junction bases outside the gene matches: 11. In DNA, the CDR3 is TGTGCCAGCAGCGTACGGCGGGGGGTAGGGAATACGCAGTATTTT. Amino acid sequence: CASSVRRGVGNTQYF.

The chain employs TRBV28 and TRBJ2-7; a possible D gene is TRBD1 (6 bases). Germline assignment: CDR1 MDHEN and CDR2 SYDVKM. The CDR3 extends over 14 amino acids. Trimming shortened V by 7 bases and J by 4 bases, and 17 bases separated the two germline ends. In nucleotides, the CDR3 is TGTGCCAGCACCCCAGGGGATTCGGTGTACGAGCAGTACTTC. Translated, it gives CASTPGDSVYEQYF.

This rearrangement joins TRBV6-5 to TRBJ2-1; 7 bases fit TRBD2. The CDR3 spans 15 residues. Trimming took 0 bases from V and 6 from J; bases not matched to a gene: 5. Germline CDR1 and CDR2: MNHEY and SVGAGI. The CDR3 loop reads CASSYSPSGSNEQFF. In nucleotides, the CDR3 is TGTGCCAGCAGTTACTCCCCTAGCGGCAGCAATGAGCAGTTCTTC.

CDR3: CASWKGVEDTQYF. CDR3 nucleotide sequence: TGTGCCAGCTGGAAAGGGGTTGAGGATACGCAGTATTTT. This chain joins TRBV25-1 and TRBJ2-3, with D maybe TRBD1 (5 bases). This CDR3 comprises 13 residues. CDR1 is MGHDK, CDR2 SYGVNS, per germline. V dropped 8 bases and J dropped 6 bases, with 15 bases sitting between them.

In the case of this clonotype: A much larger clone differs by one base, so this may be a read error. The chain is built from TRBV12-3 or TRBV12-4 and TRBJ2-4; D not certain. With the DNA end fitting TRBJ2-5 better, the J assignment may be wrong. CDR3 length: 13 amino acids. The CDR3 is CASSLHHRETQYF. The CDR3 DNA sequence: TGTGCCAGCAGTTTGCATCACCGGGAGACCCAGTACTTC.

This chain uses TRBV5-6 with TRBJ1-5; 7 bases are shared with TRBD1. CDR3 length equals 17 residues. With V trimmed by 4 bases and J by 3 bases, 13 bases remained unmatched. Germline values: CDR1 SGHDT, CDR2 YYEEEE. CDR3 bases: TGTGCCAGCAGCCCGCGGAGGGGACAGACAAACAATCAGCCCCAGCATTTT. Translated: CASSPRRGQTNNQPQHF.

The genes are TRBV4-1 and TRBJ2-1; the D gene is possibly TRBD2 (5 bases). V lost 0 bases to trimming and J lost 8 bases, with 17 bases between them. This CDR3 is built from 16 residues. Germline V lookup: CDR1 MGHRA, CDR2 YSYEKL. As DNA, the CDR3 is TGCGCCAGCAGCCAAGATACGAGCGGACCCCTGGATGAGCAGTTCTTC. Amino acids: CASSQDTSGPLDEQFF.

The V and J genes are TRBV5-1 and TRBJ2-3; no clear D. The CDR3 length is 15 residues. CDR1 SGHRS and CDR2 YFSETQ come from the germline V gene. V shed 2 bases and J shed 0 bases, with 10 bases lying between them. CDR3 nucleotide sequence: TGCGCCAGCAGCTTTGCTTCCTCTAGCACAGATACGCAGTATTTT. Translating gives CASSFASSSTDTQYF.

The chain joins TRBV6-1 to TRBJ2-6, with 12 bases identical to TRBD2. Germline lookup yields CDR1 MNHNS and CDR2 SASEGT. V shed 8 bases, J shed 0 bases, and the junction held 8 bases outside the gene matches. The CDR3 is made up of 18 amino acids. CDR3 in amino acids: CASATSGGFPSGANVLTF. DNA for the CDR3: TGTGCCAGCGCAACTAGCGGGGGGTTTCCCTCTGGGGCCAACGTCCTGACTTTC.

The chain links TRBV20-1 to TRBJ2-1, with 7 bases lining up with TRBD2. This CDR3 comprises 16 residues. Trimming cost V 6 bases and J 0 bases; bases outside gene matches: 11. Germline V gene sequence: CDR1 DFQATT, CDR2 SNEGSKA (reference sequence). The CDR3 region has the DNA TGCAGTGCAACAAACGGGACTACCTACTCCTACAATGAGCAGTTCTTC. As protein: CSATNGTTYSYNEQFF.

This clonotype was seen more than once but under ten times. The chain couples TRBV6-1 to TRBJ2-1; TRBD2 matches at 10 bases. In germline, CDR1 is MNHNS, CDR2 SASEGT. CDR3 length: 13 residues. J was trimmed by 6 bases and V by 8 bases; bases with no gene match: 4. CDR3 nucleotide sequence: TGTGCCAGCCGTACTAGCGGGGTCAATGAGCAGTTCTTC. It yields the protein CASRTSGVNEQFF.